This TCR beta chain was recorded in a study of blood T cell repertoires in COVID-19. Study context: The study drew acute and convalescent COVID-19 samples from the United States, Italy and Spain.

Germline CDR1 and CDR2: SGHTA and FQGNSA. CDR3 size: 17 residues. V lost 5 bases to trimming and J lost 4 bases; unmatched junction nucleotides: 5. Data came from immunoSEQ multiplex PCR; TCRdb stores just in-frame clones and leaves some out. The repertoire holds under 90,000 clones, with approximately 88% as singletons. The clonotype was recovered from a man in his fifties or sixties with acute or convalescent COVID-19. Input material: peripheral blood. The genes are TRBV7-2 and TRBJ2-1; TRBD2 matches at 16 bases. Written as DNA, the CDR3 is TGTGCCAGCAGCGCGGGACTAGCGGGGGGGTTTTACAATGAGCAGTTCTTC. Protein: CASSAGLAGGFYNEQFF.